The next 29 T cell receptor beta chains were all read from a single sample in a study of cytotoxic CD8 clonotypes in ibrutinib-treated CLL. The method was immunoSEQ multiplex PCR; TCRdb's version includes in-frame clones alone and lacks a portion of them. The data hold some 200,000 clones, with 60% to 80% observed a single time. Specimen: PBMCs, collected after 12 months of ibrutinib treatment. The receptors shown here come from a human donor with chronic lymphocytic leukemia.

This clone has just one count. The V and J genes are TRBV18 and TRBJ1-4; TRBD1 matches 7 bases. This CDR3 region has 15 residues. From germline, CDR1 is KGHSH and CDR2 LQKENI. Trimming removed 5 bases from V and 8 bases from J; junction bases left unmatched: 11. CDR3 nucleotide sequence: TGTGCCAGCTCAACAACAACAGGGGTGGGCGAAAAACTGTTTTTT. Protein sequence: CASSTTTGVGEKLFF.

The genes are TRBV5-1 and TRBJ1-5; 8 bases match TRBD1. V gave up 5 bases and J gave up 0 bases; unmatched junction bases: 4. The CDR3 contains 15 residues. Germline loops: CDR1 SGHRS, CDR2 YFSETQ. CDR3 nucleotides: TGCGCCAGCAGAACGACAGGGGCTAGCAATCAGCCCCAGCATTTT. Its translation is CASRTTGASNQPQHF. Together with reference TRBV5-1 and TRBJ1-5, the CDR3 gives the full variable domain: KAGVTQTPRYLIKTRGQQVTLSCSPISGHRSVSWYQQTPGQGLQFLFEYFSETQRNKGNFPGRFSGRQFSNSRSEMNVSTLELGDSALYLCASRTTGASNQPQHFGDGTRLSIL.

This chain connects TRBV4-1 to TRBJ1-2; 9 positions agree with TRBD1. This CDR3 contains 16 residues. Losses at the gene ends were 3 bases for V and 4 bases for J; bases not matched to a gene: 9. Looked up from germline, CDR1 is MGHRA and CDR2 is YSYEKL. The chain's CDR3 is CASSQTQGAIGYGYTF. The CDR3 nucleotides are TGCGCCAGCAGCCAGACACAGGGGGCGATAGGCTATGGCTACACCTTC.

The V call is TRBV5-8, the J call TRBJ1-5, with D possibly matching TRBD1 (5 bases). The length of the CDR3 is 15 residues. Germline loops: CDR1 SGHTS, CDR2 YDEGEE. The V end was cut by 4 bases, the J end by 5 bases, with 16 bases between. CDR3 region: CASSARGGAHQPQHF. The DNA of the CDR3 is TGTGCCAGCAGCGCCCGGGGAGGGGCTCATCAGCCCCAGCATTTT.

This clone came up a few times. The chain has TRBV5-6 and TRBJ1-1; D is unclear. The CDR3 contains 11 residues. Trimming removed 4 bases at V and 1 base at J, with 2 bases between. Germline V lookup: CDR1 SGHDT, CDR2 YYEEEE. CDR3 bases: TGTGCCAGCAGCCGGAACACTGAAGCTTTCTTT. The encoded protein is CASSRNTEAFF.

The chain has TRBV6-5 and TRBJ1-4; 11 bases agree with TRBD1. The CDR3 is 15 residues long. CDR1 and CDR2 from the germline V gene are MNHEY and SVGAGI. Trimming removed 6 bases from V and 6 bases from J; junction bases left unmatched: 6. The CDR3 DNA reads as TGTGCCAGCAGCCAACGGGACAGGGGGTATGAAAAACTGTTTTTT. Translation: CASSQRDRGYEKLFF.

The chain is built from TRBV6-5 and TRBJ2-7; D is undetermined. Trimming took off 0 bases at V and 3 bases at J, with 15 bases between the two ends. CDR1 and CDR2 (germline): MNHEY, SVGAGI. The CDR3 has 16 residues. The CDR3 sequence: CASSYSRIESVYEQYF. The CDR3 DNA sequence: TGTGCCAGCAGTTACTCGAGGATTGAGAGCGTCTACGAGCAGTACTTC.

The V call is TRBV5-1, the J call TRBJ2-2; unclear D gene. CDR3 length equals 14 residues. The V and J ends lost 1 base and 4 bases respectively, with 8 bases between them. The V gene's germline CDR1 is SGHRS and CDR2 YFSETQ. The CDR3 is CASSLFASTGELFF. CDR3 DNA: TGCGCCAGCAGCTTGTTCGCATCCACCGGGGAGCTGTTTTTT.

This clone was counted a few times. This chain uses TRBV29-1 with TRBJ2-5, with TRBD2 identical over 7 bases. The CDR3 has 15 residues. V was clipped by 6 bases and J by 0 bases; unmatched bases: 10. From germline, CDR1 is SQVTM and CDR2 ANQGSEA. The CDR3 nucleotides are TGCAGCGTCCTGCCCGGGAGGTCACACCAAGAGACCCAGTACTTC. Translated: CSVLPGRSHQETQYF.

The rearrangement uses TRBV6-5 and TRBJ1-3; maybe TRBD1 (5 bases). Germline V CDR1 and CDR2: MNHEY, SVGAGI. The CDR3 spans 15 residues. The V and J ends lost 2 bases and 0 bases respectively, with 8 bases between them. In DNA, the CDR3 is TGTGCCAGCAGTTACACAGACAGCTCTGGAAACACCATATATTTT. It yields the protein CASSYTDSSGNTIYF.

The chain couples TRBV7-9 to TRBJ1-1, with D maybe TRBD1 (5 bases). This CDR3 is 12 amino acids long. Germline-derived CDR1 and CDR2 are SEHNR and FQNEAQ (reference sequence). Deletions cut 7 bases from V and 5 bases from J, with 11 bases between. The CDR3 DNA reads TGTGCCAGCAACGCAGGGTGGACTGAAGCTTTCTTT. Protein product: CASNAGWTEAFF.

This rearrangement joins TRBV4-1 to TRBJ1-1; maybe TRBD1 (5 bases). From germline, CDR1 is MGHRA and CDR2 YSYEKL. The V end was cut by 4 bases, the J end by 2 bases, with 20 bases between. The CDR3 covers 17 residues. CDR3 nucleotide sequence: TGCGCCAGCAGCCGTCGAGAGGGGCAAGGGATAAACACTGAAGCTTTCTTT. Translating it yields CASSRREGQGINTEAFF.

CDR3 DNA: TGTGCCAGCAGCCCTCGGTCCAATTACGAGCAGTACTTC. It translates to CASSPRSNYEQYF. The chain uses TRBV7-3 and TRBJ2-7; no definite D call. Germline CDR1 reads SGHTA; CDR2 reads FQGTGA. With 5 bases removed from V and 4 bases from J, the gap between germline ends came to 12 bases. The CDR3 contains 13 residues.

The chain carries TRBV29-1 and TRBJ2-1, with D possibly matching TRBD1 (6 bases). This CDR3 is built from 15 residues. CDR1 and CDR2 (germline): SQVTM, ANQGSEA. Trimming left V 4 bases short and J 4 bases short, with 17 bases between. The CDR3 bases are TGCAGCGTTGTTGGGGGCAGGGGACAATACAATGAGCAGTTCTTC. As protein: CSVVGGRGQYNEQFF.

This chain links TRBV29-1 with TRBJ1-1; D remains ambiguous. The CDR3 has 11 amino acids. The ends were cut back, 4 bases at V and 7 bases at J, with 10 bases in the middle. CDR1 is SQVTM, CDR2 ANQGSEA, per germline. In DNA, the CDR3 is TGCAGCGTTGGTGGAAGGCGTGAAGCTTTCTTT. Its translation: CSVGGRREAFF.

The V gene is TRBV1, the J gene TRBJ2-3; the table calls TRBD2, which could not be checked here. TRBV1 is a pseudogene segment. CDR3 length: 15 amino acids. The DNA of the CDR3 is TGCACCAGCAGCCAAGGGACTAGCGGCACAGATACGCAGTATTTT. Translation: CTSSQGTSGTDTQYF.

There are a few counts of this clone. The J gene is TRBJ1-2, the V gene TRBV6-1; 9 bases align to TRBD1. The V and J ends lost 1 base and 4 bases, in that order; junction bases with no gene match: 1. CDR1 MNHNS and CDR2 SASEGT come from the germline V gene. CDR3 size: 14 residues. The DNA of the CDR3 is TGTGCCAGCAGTGAAGGGACAGGGGTCTATGGCTACACCTTC. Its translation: CASSEGTGVYGYTF.

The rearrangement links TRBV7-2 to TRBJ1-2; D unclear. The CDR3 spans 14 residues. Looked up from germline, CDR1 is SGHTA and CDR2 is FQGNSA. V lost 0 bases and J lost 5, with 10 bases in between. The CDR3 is CASSLAHSAYGYTF. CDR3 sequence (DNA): TGTGCCAGCAGCTTAGCGCACAGCGCGTATGGCTACACCTTC.

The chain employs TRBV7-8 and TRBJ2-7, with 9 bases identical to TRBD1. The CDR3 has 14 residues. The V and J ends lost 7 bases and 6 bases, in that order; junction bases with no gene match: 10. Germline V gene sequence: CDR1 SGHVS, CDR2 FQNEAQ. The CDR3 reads CASTSRQGVGEQYF. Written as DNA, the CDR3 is TGTGCCAGCACCTCTAGACAGGGGGTAGGCGAGCAGTACTTC.

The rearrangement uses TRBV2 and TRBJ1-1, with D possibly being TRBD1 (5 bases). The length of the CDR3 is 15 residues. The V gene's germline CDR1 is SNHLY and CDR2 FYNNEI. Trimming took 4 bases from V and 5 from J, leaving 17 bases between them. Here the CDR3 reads CASSGQGGGRTEAFF. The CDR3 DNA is TGTGCCAGCAGTGGGCAGGGAGGCGGAAGGACTGAAGCTTTCTTT. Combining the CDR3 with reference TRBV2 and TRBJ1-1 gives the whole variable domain EPEVTQTPSHQVTQMGQEVILRCVPISNHLYFYWYRQILGQKVEFLVSFYNNEISEKSEIFDDQFSVERPDGSNFTLKIRSTKLEDSAMYFCASSGQGGGRTEAFFGQGTRLTVV.

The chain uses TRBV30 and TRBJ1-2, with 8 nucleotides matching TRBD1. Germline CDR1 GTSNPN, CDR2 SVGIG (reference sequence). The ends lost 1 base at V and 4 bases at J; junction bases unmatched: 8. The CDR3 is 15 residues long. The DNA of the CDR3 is TGTGCCTGGAGTGCAGGGGGCGCGAGTTCCTATGGCTACACCTTC. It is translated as CAWSAGGASSYGYTF.

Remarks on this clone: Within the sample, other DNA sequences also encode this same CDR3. The CDR3 region has the DNA TGTGCCACCAGCAGAGAATTTGTGAGGGGACAGGGGGTCAACTATGGCTACACCTTC. Protein product: CATSREFVRGQGVNYGYTF. V usage is TRBV15 and J usage is TRBJ1-2; 11 bases match TRBD1. Per the germline V gene, CDR1 is LNHNV and CDR2 is YYDKDF (reference sequence). V lost 0 bases, J lost 2 bases, and 11 bases stayed unmatched. The CDR3 is 19 residues long.

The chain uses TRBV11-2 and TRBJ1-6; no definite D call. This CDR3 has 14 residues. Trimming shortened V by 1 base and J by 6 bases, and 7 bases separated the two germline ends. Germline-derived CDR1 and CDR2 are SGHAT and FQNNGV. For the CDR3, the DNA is TGTGCCAGCAGCTTAGGAACGTTTAATTCACCCCTCCACTTT. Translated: CASSLGTFNSPLHF.

This chain's CDR3 is CASSGPGWNYGYTF. As DNA, the CDR3 is TGCGCCAGCAGTGGTCCTGGCTGGAACTATGGCTACACCTTC. The genes are TRBV10-2 and TRBJ1-2, with D uncertain. Germline values: CDR1 WSHSY, CDR2 SAAADI. V was cut by 4 bases and J by 2 bases, with 11 bases left in between. The CDR3 covers 14 residues.

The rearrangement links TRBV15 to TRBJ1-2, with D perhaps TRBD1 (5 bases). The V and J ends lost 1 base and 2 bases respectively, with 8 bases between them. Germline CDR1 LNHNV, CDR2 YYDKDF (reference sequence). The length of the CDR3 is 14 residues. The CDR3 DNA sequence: TGTGCCACCAGCAGAGTGGGGGACAACTATGGCTACACCTTC. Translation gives CATSRVGDNYGYTF.

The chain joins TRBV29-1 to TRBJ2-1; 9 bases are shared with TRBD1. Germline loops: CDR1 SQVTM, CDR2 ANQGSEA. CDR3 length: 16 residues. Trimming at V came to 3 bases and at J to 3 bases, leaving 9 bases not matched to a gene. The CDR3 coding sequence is TGCAGCGTTGATAAGATGCCGGGACAGGGCTACAATGAGCAGTTCTTC. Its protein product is CSVDKMPGQGYNEQFF.

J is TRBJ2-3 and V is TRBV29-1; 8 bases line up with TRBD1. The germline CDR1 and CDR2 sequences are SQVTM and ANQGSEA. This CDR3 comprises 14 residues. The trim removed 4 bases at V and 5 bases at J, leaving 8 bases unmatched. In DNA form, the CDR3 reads TGCAGCGTTGGAAACGCAGGGGGCAGAGATACGCAGTATTTT. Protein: CSVGNAGGRDTQYF.

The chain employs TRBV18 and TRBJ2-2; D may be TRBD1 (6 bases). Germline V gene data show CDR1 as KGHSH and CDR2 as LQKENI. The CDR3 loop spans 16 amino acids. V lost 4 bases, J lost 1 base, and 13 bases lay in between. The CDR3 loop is CASSRANRVNTGELFF. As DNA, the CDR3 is TGTGCCAGCTCACGCGCGAACAGGGTGAACACCGGGGAGCTGTTTTTT.

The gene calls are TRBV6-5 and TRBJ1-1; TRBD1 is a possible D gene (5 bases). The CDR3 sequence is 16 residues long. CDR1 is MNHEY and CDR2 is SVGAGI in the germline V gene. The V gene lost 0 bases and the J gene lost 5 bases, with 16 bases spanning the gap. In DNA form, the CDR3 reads TGTGCCAGCAGTTACTCGAAATCCCAGGGTCGGACTGAAGCTTTCTTT. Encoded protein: CASSYSKSQGRTEAFF.